This T cell receptor (beta chain) originates from a study of blood T cell repertoires in COVID-19. Looking at the study overall: The cDNA or gDNA used as material had been derived from T cells, B-cell-depleted T cells, or PBMCs.

TCRdb's table, derived via immunoSEQ multiplex PCR, lists solely in-frame clones and lacks some. The sample has 200,000 to 250,000 clones, 80% to 90% seen once; the top ten hold approximately 4.8%. The CDR3 contains 16 residues. Germline V lookup: CDR1 SGHRS, CDR2 YFSETQ. The ends lost 3 bases at V and 4 bases at J; junction bases unmatched: 9. Sequenced: PBMCs or T cells enriched from blood (not recorded which). This chain links TRBV5-1 with TRBJ1-4; 7 bases match TRBD1. This clonotype originated in a woman aged 25 to 39 who had been exposed to COVID-19. CDR3 DNA sequence: TGCGCCAGCAGCTCGGCAGGGGGGTCCCTTAATGAAAAACTGTTTTTT. Translation: CASSSAGGSLNEKLFF. The whole variable domain, remainder taken from reference TRBV5-1 and TRBJ1-4, is KAGVTQTPRYLIKTRGQQVTLSCSPISGHRSVSWYQQTPGQGLQFLFEYFSETQRNKGNFPGRFSGRQFSNSRSEMNVSTLELGDSALYLCASSSAGGSLNEKLFFGSGTQLSVL.